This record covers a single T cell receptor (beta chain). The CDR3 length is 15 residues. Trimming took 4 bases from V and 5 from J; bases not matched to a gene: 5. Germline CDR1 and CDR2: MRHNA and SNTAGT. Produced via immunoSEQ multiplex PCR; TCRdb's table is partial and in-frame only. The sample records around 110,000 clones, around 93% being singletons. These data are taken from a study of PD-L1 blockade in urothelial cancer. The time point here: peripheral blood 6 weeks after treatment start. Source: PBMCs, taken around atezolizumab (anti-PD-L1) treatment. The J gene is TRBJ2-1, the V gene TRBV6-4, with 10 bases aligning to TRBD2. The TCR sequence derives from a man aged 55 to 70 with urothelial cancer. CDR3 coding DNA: TGTGCCAGCAGTGCTCTAGCGGGAGCCCACAATGAGCAGTTCTTC. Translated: CASSALAGAHNEQFF.